A selection of T cell receptor beta chains follows, all from one sample in a study of T cell responses to AZD1222 COVID-19 vaccine. TCRdb keeps only in-frame clones here, not all; method: immunoSEQ multiplex PCR. The sample contains around 110,000 clones, about 88% of which appear only once. This specimen was peripheral blood, taken on day 0 of AZD1222 vaccination. These receptor sequences come from an adult in good health. Each CDR3 is given with its conserved first and last residue. D genes are given only for firm matches. The listing skips clone size in some rows; elsewhere it reads once, few, many or a size class.

J,V,size,D,DNA,CDR3
TRBJ2-2,TRBV28,-,-,TGTGCCAGCAGTTTCGCGGCCGGGGAGCTGTTTTTT,CASSFAAGELFF
TRBJ2-1,TRBV15,-,-,TGTGCCACCAGCAAGGACGGTTACAATGAGCAGTTCTTC,CATSKDGYNEQFF
TRBJ2-1,TRBV30,-,-,TGTGCCTGGAGTGGTGGGCCAGTCAATGAGCAGTTCTTC,CAWSGGPVNEQFF
TRBJ2-7,TRBV6-5,-,TRBD1,TGTGCCAGCAGTACCCAGGGGGAGTATTCCTACGAGCAGTACTTC,CASSTQGEYSYEQYF
TRBJ1-2,TRBV25-1,-,-,TGTGCCAGCAGTTCAGATAAGGGAGGGGACTATGGCTACACCTTC,CASSSDKGGDYGYTF
TRBJ1-1,TRBV20-1,few,-,TGCAGTGCTAGTCAACAGATGAACACTGAAGCTTTCTTT,CSASQQMNTEAFF
TRBJ1-2,TRBV6-5,-,-,TGTGCCAGCAGCTCCATGATTCCTAACTATGGCTACACCTTC,CASSSMIPNYGYTF
TRBJ2-1,TRBV24-1,-,-,TGTGCCACCAGTGATGAATTTTGGACGAATGAGCAGTTCTTC,CATSDEFWTNEQFF
TRBJ2-7,TRBV5-1,-,-,TGCGCCAGCAGCCAAACTGGTATCTCCTACGAGCAGTACTTC,CASSQTGISYEQYF
TRBJ1-2,TRBV3-1/TRBV3-2,-,TRBD1,TGTGCCAGCAGCGGGGACAGCCTCTATGGCTACACCTTC,CASSGDSLYGYTF
TRBJ1-2,TRBV19,few,TRBD1,TGTGCCAGTAGCTTCCGGGACAGCTATGGCTACACCTTC,CASSFRDSYGYTF
TRBJ2-3,TRBV7-9,-,-,TGTGCCAGCAGCTTTTCAGGGTGGGATACGCAGTATTTT,CASSFSGWDTQYF
TRBJ2-5,TRBV3-1/TRBV3-2,-,TRBD1,TGTGCCAGCATTCAGGGGGCCGGGGAGACCCAGTACTTC,CASIQGAGETQYF
TRBJ2-5,TRBV2,-,-,TGTGCCACCACAGAAGGGGGAGAGACCCAGTACTTC,CATTEGGETQYF
TRBJ2-1,TRBV19,-,-,TGTGCCAGTAGTATGGGGGGCAGCTCCTACAATGAGCAGTTCTTC,CASSMGGSSYNEQFF
TRBJ1-4,TRBV30,-,-,TGTGCCTGGAGTCCGCCGGGGGCAAATGAAAAACTGTTTTTT,CAWSPPGANEKLFF
TRBJ2-7,TRBV19,few,-,TGTGCCAGTAGTATATCCGTGAACTCCTACGAGCAGTACTTC,CASSISVNSYEQYF
TRBJ1-6,TRBV28,-,-,TGTGCCAGCAGCCCGGACAGCCGGGCGGTTAATTCACCCCTCCACTTT,CASSPDSRAVNSPLHF
TRBJ1-3,TRBV10-3,-,-,TGTGCCATCAGCGGCGGTTCGCTCTCTGGAAACACCATATATTTT,CAISGGSLSGNTIYF
TRBJ2-7,TRBV5-4,-,TRBD2,TGTGCCAGCAGCCCGGGGGGCTACGAGCAGTACTTC,CASSPGGYEQYF
TRBJ2-4,TRBV3-1/TRBV3-2,-,-,TGTGCCAGCAGCCAAACCCCTAAAAACATTCAGTACTTC,CASSQTPKNIQYF
TRBJ1-1,TRBV6-5,-,-,TGTGCCAGCAGCCTAACAGTGAACACTGAAGCTTTCTTT,CASSLTVNTEAFF